This T cell receptor (beta chain) was sequenced in a study of cytomegalovirus exposure and HLA in healthy donors. Study-wide results and caveats: There were several of the most significant clusters that appeared linked to common viral pathogens in a later analysis. The authors excluded some V segments, including TRBV6-2 and TRBV6-3, as indistinguishable. An assumption of roughly uniform sequencing depth across donors underlay the presence/absence analyses.

The germline V gene has CDR1 MNHEY and CDR2 SMNVEV (reference sequence). The CDR3 consists of 14 residues. The V end lost 2 bases, the J end lost 9 bases, and 16 bases lay between the germline ends. A remark on this clone: The antigen remains undetermined.

A multiplex PCR was run with 60 Vbeta primers and 13 Jbeta primers. Assay: immunoSEQ multiplex PCR; the TCRdb copy retains only in-frame clones and omits some. The sample contains under 200,000 clones, around 68% of which appear only once. Sequenced sample: PBMCs. The chain joins TRBV27 to TRBJ2-5; D may be TRBD2 (7 bases). This sequence was found in a woman aged 40 to 50 in good health and CMV-seropositive. CDR3 amino acids: CASSLRGGREAQYF. CDR3 sequence (DNA): TGTGCCAGCAGTTTAAGGGGGGGCCGGGAGGCCCAGTACTTC.